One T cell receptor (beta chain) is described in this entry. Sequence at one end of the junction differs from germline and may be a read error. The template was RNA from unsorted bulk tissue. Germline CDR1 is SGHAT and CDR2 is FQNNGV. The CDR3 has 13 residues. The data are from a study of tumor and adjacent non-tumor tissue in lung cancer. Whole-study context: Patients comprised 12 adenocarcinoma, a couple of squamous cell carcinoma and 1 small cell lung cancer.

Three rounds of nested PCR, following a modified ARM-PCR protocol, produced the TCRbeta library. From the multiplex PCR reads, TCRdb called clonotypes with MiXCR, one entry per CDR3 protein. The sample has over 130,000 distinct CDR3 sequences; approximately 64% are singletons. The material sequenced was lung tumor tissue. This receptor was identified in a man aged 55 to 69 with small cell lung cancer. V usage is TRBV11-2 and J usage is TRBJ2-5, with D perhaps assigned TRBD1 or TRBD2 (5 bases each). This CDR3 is CTSSLGLGENQYF. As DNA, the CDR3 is TGTACCAGCAGCTTGGGTTTAGGGGAGAACCAGTACTTC. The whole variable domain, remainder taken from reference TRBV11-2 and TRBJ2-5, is EAGVAQSPRYKIIEKRQSVAFWCNPISGHATLYWYQQILGQGPKLLIQFQNNGVVDDSQLPKDRFSAERLKGVDSTLKIQPAKLEDSAVYLCTSSLGLGENQYFGPGTRLLVL.